This TCR beta chain was found in a study of blood T cells in healthy people across ages. Across the whole study: Capture via template switching afforded approximately one barcoded beta molecule per two T cells. Study-level findings and limits: Expanded clonotype changes were possibly confounded by unknown donor CMV status. Relative to aged donors, long-lived donors carried more naive CD4+ cells and displayed higher diversity.

Details on this clonotype: Its antigen is unidentified.

This CDR3 is built from 18 residues. The V gene's germline CDR1 is ENHRY and CDR2 SYGVKD. A sample-barcoded 5' primer and a J-beta primer mix were used in a second PCR of roughly 7 to 12 cycles. Via MiXCR, TCRdb re-called the 5' RACE reads, giving one row per CDR3 protein. The sample yields about 720,000 distinct CDR3 sequences, 22% seen once. The clonotype was recovered from an older man in good health. V and J are TRBV10-3 and TRBJ2-7; the match to TRBD2 covers 7 bases. The DNA end lines up better with TRBJ2-1; the J call may be wrong. Source material: blood. The CDR3 here is CAISEDGASGLGVDEQFF. In nucleotides, the CDR3 is TGTGCCATCAGTGAGGATGGGGCTAGCGGCCTGGGTGTCGATGAGCAGTTCTTC.